These 14 T cell receptor beta chains were all obtained from the same sample, sequenced in a study of response to subunit inactivated influenza vaccine (dated 2018 in TCRdb). Libraries were built with RT-PCR. The sample was run on an Illumina HiSeq 2500. The public reads were quality trimmed at Q25 with fastp and then assembled into clones with MiXCR by TCRdb, keeping productive beta chains. Every entry covers one CDR3 protein and lists the most common genes and DNA from its rows. Across this sample there are 250,000 to 350,000 distinct CDR3 sequences, with 20% to 25% seen only once. Together, the top ten hold 10% of the sample. Source: PBMCs from blood, taken approximately 20 months after vaccination. The receptors were gathered from a man between 50 and 75 years old who received an inactivated influenza vaccine. Donor details come from another sample of the same person, matched by shared clones.

This clonotype was seen many times. The chain has TRBV5-6 and TRBJ1-3; 7 nucleotides agree with TRBD1. Germline trimming cut 2 bases from V and 2 bases from J; bases unmatched to any gene: 1. The CDR3 covers 14 residues. CDR1 SGHDT and CDR2 YYEEEE come from the germline V gene. CDR3 residues: CASSFGTAGNTIYF. The CDR3 DNA reads TGTGCCAGCAGCTTCGGGACAGCTGGAAACACCATATATTTT.

This clonotype was seen a handful of times. The chain couples TRBV7-2 to TRBJ1-1; D not resolved. The V gene's germline CDR1 is SGHTA and CDR2 FQGNSA. The CDR3 is 13 residues long. Trimming took 7 bases from V and 4 from J, leaving 13 bases between them. The CDR3 sequence is CASTRRFGTEAFF. The CDR3 nucleotides are TGTGCCAGCACCCGTCGTTTCGGCACTGAAGCTTTCTTT.

The genes are TRBV29-1 and TRBJ2-5, with D maybe TRBD1 (6 bases). Trimming removed 6 bases from V and 0 bases from J, with 11 bases in between. The CDR3 is 13 amino acids. The germline V gene encodes CDR1 SQVTM and CDR2 ANQGSEA. The CDR3 DNA sequence: TGCAGCGTGAGAAACAGGGACCAAGAGACCCAGTACTTC. Its translation: CSVRNRDQETQYF.

In this sample, this clonotype turned up a few times. The chain combines TRBV5-1 with TRBJ1-1; D gene uncertain. V was cut by 0 bases and J by 3 bases, with 6 bases left in between. Germline V CDR1 and CDR2: SGHRS, YFSETQ. The CDR3 sequence is 13 residues long. Here the CDR3 DNA reads TGCGCCAGCAGCTTGGAGCAGGACACTGAAGCTTTCTTT. Its protein product is CASSLEQDTEAFF.

V gene TRBV20-1 combines with J gene TRBJ1-4, with TRBD1 identical over 7 bases. The V gene end was trimmed by 3 bases and the J gene end by 5 bases; junction bases not matched to a gene: 6. The CDR3 is made up of 14 amino acids. Germline CDR1 is DFQATT and CDR2 is SNEGSKA (reference sequence). CDR3 sequence (DNA): TGCAGTGCTAGGAACAGGGGTTTAAATGAAAAACTGTTTTTT. The encoded protein is CSARNRGLNEKLFF.

This clonotype was counted a few times. The chain combines TRBV5-6 with TRBJ2-1; a weak D match, TRBD1 (5 bases). This CDR3 has 16 residues. V lost 3 bases and J 1 base, leaving 14 bases between the germline ends. Looked up from germline, CDR1 is SGHDT and CDR2 is YYEEEE. CDR3 residues: CASSCPVSGSYNEQFF. The CDR3, as DNA: TGTGCCAGCAGCTGTCCTGTTTCAGGGTCCTACAATGAGCAGTTCTTC.

The rearrangement links TRBV5-5 to TRBJ1-3, with a weak D call TRBD1 (5 bases). The CDR3 is 14 residues long. V lost 3 bases to trimming and J lost 2 bases, with 9 bases between them. CDR1 and CDR2 (germline): SGHKS, YYEKEE (reference sequence). DNA of the CDR3: TGTGCCAGCAGCTCCGGGACCCCTGGAAACACCATATATTTT. Encoded protein: CASSSGTPGNTIYF. The complete variable domain, with remaining parts taken from reference TRBV5-5 and TRBJ1-3, reads DAGVTQSPTHLIKTRGQQVTLRCSPISGHKSVSWYQQVLGQGPQFIFQYYEKEERGRGNFPDRFSARQFPNYSSELNVNALLLGDSALYLCASSSGTPGNTIYFGEGSWLTVV.

The J gene is TRBJ1-3, the V gene TRBV6-5, with a possible D match to TRBD1 (5 bases). Germline V CDR1 and CDR2: MNHEY, SVGAGI. The CDR3 extends over 15 amino acids. V was trimmed by 2 bases and J by 4 bases, leaving 12 bases between them. CDR3 amino acids: CASSYGTGLGNTIYF. DNA for the CDR3: TGTGCCAGCAGTTACGGGACGGGGCTAGGAAACACCATATATTTT.

The chain is built from TRBV5-6 and TRBJ2-7, with TRBD1 identical over 11 bases. The CDR3 contains 14 residues. Germline V gene sequence: CDR1 SGHDT, CDR2 YYEEEE. The V and J ends lost 6 bases and 2 bases, in that order; junction bases with no gene match: 4. Written as DNA, the CDR3 is TGTGCCAGCATTAGGGACAGGGGGACCTACGAGCAGTACTTC. Translated: CASIRDRGTYEQYF.

The rearrangement links TRBV7-2 to TRBJ1-2; 7 bases line up with TRBD1. CDR1 is SGHTA and CDR2 is FQGNSA in the germline V gene. The CDR3 runs to 15 residues. J was trimmed by 2 bases and V by 0 bases; bases with no gene match: 3. The CDR3 loop reads CASSLAVGQNYGYTF. CDR3 nucleotides: TGTGCCAGCAGCTTAGCGGTGGGACAGAACTATGGCTACACCTTC.

The chain has TRBV7-3 and TRBJ2-5; no clear D gene. Germline V CDR1 and CDR2: SGHTA, FQGTGA. The CDR3 loop spans 14 amino acids. V was shortened by 6 bases and J by 2 bases, with 13 bases between the two germline ends. CDR3 loop: CASSLGHQQETQYF. Written as DNA, the CDR3 is TGTGCCAGCAGTCTCGGGCACCAACAAGAGACCCAGTACTTC.

V gene TRBV14 combines with J gene TRBJ2-2; TRBD2 aligns across 14 bases. Germline loops: CDR1 SGHDN, CDR2 FVKESK. The length of the CDR3 is 18 residues. V was clipped by 4 bases and J by 0 bases; unmatched bases: 4. The CDR3 spells CASSPTSGGASNTGELFF. The CDR3 region has the DNA TGTGCCAGCAGCCCGACTAGCGGGGGGGCGTCGAACACCGGGGAGCTGTTTTTT.

The V gene is TRBV29-1, the J gene TRBJ2-5, with 12 bases fitting TRBD2. Germline assignment: CDR1 SQVTM and CDR2 ANQGSEA. The ends lost 5 bases at V and 5 bases at J; junction bases unmatched: 12. The CDR3 is 16 amino acids. CDR3 sequence (DNA): TGCAGCGTTCAAGCGTATATGACTAGCGGGAGTGAGACCCAGTACTTC. Protein: CSVQAYMTSGSETQYF.

This clonotype appeared a single time. The rearrangement uses TRBV6-2 or TRBV6-3 and TRBJ2-7, with D possibly matching TRBD1 (6 bases). Germline CDR1 MNHEY, CDR2 SVGEGT. The CDR3 has 14 amino acids. V was shortened by 0 bases and J by 8 bases, with 14 bases between the two germline ends. The DNA for the CDR3 is TGTGCCAGCAGTTACTCGGTCCAGGGGACGCAGCAGTACTTC. It specifies CASSYSVQGTQQYF.